This T cell receptor (beta chain) was profiled in a study of siplizumab effects on memory and regulatory T cells. Findings and limits, study-wide: Significant reduction of alloreactive sequences traceable to unstimulated CD4+ memory cells was observed with siplizumab. Apparently key alloresponse contributors, naive T cells also seemed more diverse than memory cells.

The repertoire was sequenced with immunoSEQ multiplex PCR; TCRdb's copy has only in-frame clones and lacks some. The sample carries 85,000 to 120,000 clones, 92% recorded once. For this clone: Its target is not known.

CDR1 is MDHEN and CDR2 is SYDVKM in the germline V gene. V dropped 5 bases and J dropped 3; count of bases not matched to a gene: 8. This CDR3 contains 18 residues. This chain joins TRBV28 and TRBJ2-4, with TRBD2 matching 15 bases. The source is a human donor in good health. The sequenced material came from CD4+ T cells sorted from blood. The CDR3 loop reads CASSLGLAGGPSKNIQYF. The CDR3, as DNA: TGTGCCAGCAGTCTCGGACTAGCGGGAGGGCCGAGCAAAAACATTCAGTACTTC.